The present TCR beta chain was sequenced within a study of OX40 agonist ivuxolimab in advanced cancers. Whole-study findings and limits: Specificity for antigen went undetermined in the expanded peripheral T cells. There were also nonresponders showing low normalized T-cell clonal expansion.

This table comes from immunoSEQ multiplex PCR, and its TCRdb copy is limited to in-frame clones, with some not included. The table records roughly 62,000 clones, around 85% of them present only once. The CDR3 is 14 residues long. Germline CDR1 is MNHNS and CDR2 is SASEGT. Trimming left V 1 base short and J 2 bases short, with 8 bases between. This clone has only a few counts. No antigen is known for it. The clonotype comes from an adult with an advanced solid tumor such as melanoma, head and neck, liver or kidney cancer. The chain joins TRBV6-1 to TRBJ2-5; D unclear. The sequences come from CD4+ or CD8+ T cells sorted from blood, collected in a trial of the OX40 agonist ivuxolimab. The CDR3 loop is CASSEEYFQETQYF. Here the CDR3 DNA reads TGTGCCAGCAGTGAAGAGTACTTTCAAGAGACCCAGTACTTC.